This record covers a single T cell receptor beta chain. It lacks a known antigen. Base qualities are not recorded, but no much larger clone differs from it by a single base. Libraries were built with multiplex PCR. Sequencing used an Illumina HiSeq 4000. CDR3 regions were amplified by Arm-PCR with iRepertoire HTBI primers to construct TCR beta libraries. PCR products were gel purified before sequencing. On the study's bioinformatics: Gene usage analysis of CDR3 amino acid clonotypes used the approximately 62 TRBV and more than 13 TRBJ segments found across samples. Filtered high-quality paired reads were merged into contigs using COPE and FqMerger. BLAST was used to align contigs to the IMGT TRBV, TRBD and TRBJ reference genes, and CDR3 was defined following IMGT. Any clonotype with a frequency above 0.1% was classified as a highly expanded clone. Repertoire diversity was measured by Shannon entropy, and V-J evenness by the Gini coefficient. A clonotype found in more than one individual was treated as public. TCRdb reran the public reads through fastp at Q25 and MiXCR, keeping productive beta chains. Each entry is one CDR3 protein sequence, shown with its most common DNA and genes. TCRdb's processing, not the authors' own work, is the source of the V and J calls. The sample table holds about 430,000 distinct CDR3 sequences, of which approximately 16% were seen once. The top ten hold about 8.3% of the sample.

The data originate from a study of regulatory T cells in long-lasting Graves disease (dated by TCRdb to 2020 to 2022). In the study overall: In the newly diagnosed Graves' disease group, patients had been taking antithyroid drugs for less than 3 months. The study was registered as a clinical trial and conducted in China. Persistent Graves' disease patients were compared with newly diagnosed Graves' disease patients by peripheral blood TCR sequencing and RNA sequencing. TCR sequencing covered 13 persistent and approximately 20 newly diagnosed Graves' disease patients, 33 samples in total. Summary of the overall study and its limitations: Preferential use of TRBV28, TRBJ1-2 and TRBJ2-5 was observed in persistent disease, whereas TRBV20-1 and TRBJ2-1 were favored in newly diagnosed disease. Peripheral blood alone was examined, since thyroid tissue, which constituted the primary lesion, could not be accessed. The small sample size was acknowledged by the authors as a limitation that may reduce accuracy. Compared with newly diagnosed patients, patients with persistent Graves' disease had lower TCR Shannon entropy and fewer highly expanded clones, which suggests clonal expansion. More public clonotypes were shared among persistent patients (fewer than 3,000) than among newly diagnosed patients (under 1,000). Sequencing and analysis were limited to the TCR beta chain.

Reading the germline V gene (reference sequence) gives CDR1 SGHNT and CDR2 YYREEE. Spanning cysteine to phenylalanine, the CDR3 consists of 16 amino acids. This entry keeps only the CDR3 DNA: 48 bases, framed from base 1. V and J are truncated by 3 bases and 1 base respectively, leaving an intervening sequence of 17 bases. The time point label corresponds to: newly diagnosed GD, antithyroid drugs for less than 3 months. RNA was extracted from PBMCs in TRIzol for both TCR sequencing and RNA sequencing. The diagnosis of Graves' disease followed American Thyroid Association guidelines. Patients were recruited from an endocrinology department in Xi'an, China. Each patient gave approximately 8.8 milliliters of peripheral blood, collected in an EDTA anticoagulant tube. Ficoll Paque Plus density gradient separation was used to isolate PBMCs, and no additional T cell sorting was done. An Agilent 2100 Bioanalyzer and agarose gel were used to check RNA quality, and a NanoDrop 2000 was used to measure RNA concentration.

A further study also used this sample, focusing on T cells in Graves' hyperthyroidism and ophthalmopathy. The second source states: Graves' hyperthyroidism was defined as stable when no progression to ophthalmopathy occurred over 18 months of follow-up. Hyperthyroidism patients were aged 18 to 65 years and newly diagnosed, with disease duration of less than 2 months. Any patient with an uncontrolled infection, another autoimmune disease, pregnancy or lactation was excluded. Diagnoses relied on clinical symptoms, serum thyroxine and TRAb, thyroid ultrasound and orbital computed tomography. The TCR CDR3 was subjected to a first round of RT-PCR using the HTBI primer set and the Qiagen OneStep RT-PCR kit. Most expanded thyroid clonotypes (frequency above 0.001) were also found in blood, which suggests that blood repertoires may mirror thyroid immune responses. A model built on a 13 V-J signature distinguished ophthalmopathy from stable hyperthyroidism, reaching about 88% sensitivity and around 81% specificity in cross-validation and 80%/75% in testing. In validation, the model predicted progression to ophthalmopathy a median of 6.5 months before onset, with about 70% sensitivity and 72.22% specificity. To identify TCR V-J signatures that set the groups apart, the researchers used a discovery cohort of 90 to 100 patients, made up of some 41 with Graves' ophthalmopathy and 57 with stable Graves' hyperthyroidism. Prospective prediction of ophthalmopathy was tested in an independent validation cohort of 18 to 20 hyperthyroidism patients and approximately 17 patients who later progressed to ophthalmopathy. The approximately 100 discovery patients were divided at random into training and test sets in a 7:3 ratio. In about six Graves' hyperthyroidism patients, the study also compared T-cell repertoires from thyroid tissue with T-cell repertoires from blood. Once sampling was done, hyperthyroidism patients were given methimazole at a starting dose of 30 mg daily, whereas ophthalmopathy patients were given high-dose intravenous methylprednisolone. The libraries were constructed in a second round of multiplex PCR and then size-selected and purified. Libraries were sequenced paired-end with 100 bp reads on an Illumina HiSeq2000. SOAPnuke was used to process the raw data, throwing out any read that contained adapters or uncalled bases, had a mean Phred below 15, or lacked an exact constant-primer or identifier match. High-quality paired reads were merged with COPE v1.2.5, and unique nucleotide sequences were defined as clonotypes. MiTCR v1.1 was used to align clonotypes to the IMGT TRBV, TRBD and TRBJ reference segments. The analysis included only V-J combinations with a frequency above 0.0001, which together covered around 99% of the repertoires. The TCS score was defined as the ratio of F50 (clonal expansion) to E x V (chaos), calculated using BLOSUM62-based TCRdist between CDR3 peptides within each V-J. Welch's t-statistics and random forest reduced several hundred V-J features to about 13, which were used in a naive Bayes classifier (R e1071). No statistical method was used to set the sample size in advance, and investigators knew the group allocation. TCR Vbeta CDR3 sequencing of roughly 140 peripheral blood samples (more than 40 ophthalmopathy, around 80 hyperthyroidism and roughly 17 progressor patients) is reported in the paper.

The sequence derives from a woman aged 40 to 50 with Graves disease. Donor details come from another sample of the same person, matched by shared clones. The chain is assembled from TRBV5-4 and TRBJ2-7, with the D gene not clear enough to name. Material: peripheral blood mononuclear cells (PBMCs), obtained at new diagnosis, from a patient treated with antithyroid drugs. CDR3 region: CASSSYGWDGSYEQYF. The DNA reads as follows: TGTGCCAGCAGCTCGTACGGGTGGGATGGATCCTACGAGCAGTACTTC.